Below, 16 T cell receptor beta chains from the same sample are listed, as sequenced in a study of blood T cells in healthy people across ages. Primed by a sample-barcoded 5' primer and a J-beta primer mix, a second PCR proceeded for about 6 to 12 cycles. TCRdb independently ran MiXCR on the 5' RACE reads; one entry per CDR3 protein. The data contain 780,000 or so distinct CDR3 sequences, less than 70% of them singletons. Sequenced: blood. The source is an older man in good health.

V gene TRBV15 combines with J gene TRBJ2-5, with D hard to call. CDR1 LNHNV and CDR2 YYDKDF come from the germline V gene (reference sequence). Trimming stripped 6 bases from V and 5 bases from J, with 7 bases between. The CDR3 spans 11 residues. The CDR3 protein is CATRDRETQYF. For the CDR3, the DNA is TGTGCCACCAGAGATAGGGAGACCCAGTACTTC.

This clonotype showed up just a few times. The rearrangement uses TRBV27 and TRBJ2-3; no clear D gene. This CDR3 is 13 amino acids long. The V gene's germline CDR1 is MNHEY and CDR2 SMNVEV (reference sequence). Trimming left V 4 bases short and J 14 bases short, with 19 bases between. The CDR3 here is CASSSMRNRYAYF. DNA of the CDR3: TGTGCCAGCAGTTCCATGCGAAACAGATACGCGTATTTT.

CDR3 sequence reads: CASRGGLAGKYEQYF. The CDR3 DNA reads TGTGCCAGCAGGGGGGGACTAGCGGGAAAATACGAGCAGTACTTC. The V call is TRBV12-3 or TRBV12-4, the J call TRBJ2-7; 13 bases line up with TRBD2. J gave up 4 bases and V 6 bases, and 6 bases lay outside the gene matches. The CDR3 contains 15 residues.

The rearrangement uses TRBV6-5 and TRBJ2-4, with 11 bases aligning to TRBD1. Gene TRBJ2-7 matches the end of the DNA better, so the J call may be wrong. The CDR3 covers 14 residues. Per the germline V gene, CDR1 is MNHEY and CDR2 is SVGAGI. The CDR3 nucleotides read TGTGCCAGTTCGGGACAGGGGGTCCCCTACGAGCAGTACTTC. It specifies CASSGQGVPYEQYF.

This clonotype was seen many times. V and J are TRBV2 and TRBJ1-5, with 8 positions matching TRBD1. The CDR3 extends over 15 amino acids. Germline V gives CDR1 SNHLY, CDR2 FYNNEI. The ends lost 6 bases at V and 4 bases at J; junction bases unmatched: 8. As DNA, the CDR3 is TGTGCCAGCAGCGCCGGGACAGGTGTGAATCAGCCCCAGCATTTT. Residues: CASSAGTGVNQPQHF.

The chain uses TRBV24-1 and TRBJ2-1; 9 bases map to TRBD2. Germline CDR1 KGHDR, CDR2 SFDVKD. J gave up 8 bases and V 3 bases, and 7 bases lay outside the gene matches. The CDR3 runs to 15 residues. The CDR3 bases are TGTGCCACCAGTGATACGGTAGCGGGAGAGGATGAGCAGTTCTTC. This gives the protein CATSDTVAGEDEQFF.

The genes are TRBV4-1 and TRBJ1-1, with D possibly TRBD1 on 5 matching bases. The germline V and J ends were trimmed by 0 bases and 6 bases, with 14 bases remaining between them. Germline V lookup: CDR1 MGHRA, CDR2 YSYEKL. The CDR3 contains 15 residues. The CDR3 spells CASSQEWGKKAEAFF. CDR3 nucleotide sequence: TGCGCCAGCAGCCAAGAATGGGGGAAGAAGGCTGAAGCTTTCTTT.

V usage is TRBV20-1 and J usage is TRBJ2-7, with 14 bases aligning to TRBD2. V shed 0 bases, J shed 3 bases, and the junction held 1 base outside the gene matches. Germline V gives CDR1 DFQATT, CDR2 SNEGSKA (reference sequence). The CDR3 is made up of 15 amino acids. The DNA of the CDR3 is TGCAGTGCTAGAGATGGGACTAGCGGGAGCTACGAGCAGTACTTC. It translates to CSARDGTSGSYEQYF.

The V gene is TRBV20-1, the J gene TRBJ2-1, with D possibly matching TRBD2 (5 bases). Trimming shortened V by 3 bases and J by 2 bases, and 14 bases separated the two germline ends. CDR3 length: 15 amino acids. CDR1 and CDR2 (germline): DFQATT, SNEGSKA (reference sequence). CDR3 residues: CSASGILQAYNEQFF. DNA of the CDR3: TGCAGTGCTAGCGGGATTCTCCAGGCCTACAATGAGCAGTTCTTC.

A remark on this clonotype: At one end the junction does not follow the germline gene, possibly because of a read error. V and J are TRBV11-2 and TRBJ1-1; D unresolved. The CDR3 runs 16 residues. Per germline, CDR1 SGHAT and CDR2 FQNNGV. The CDR3 bases are TGTGCCTGCAGCTTAGACGAGGGCCGCTTATTCACTGAAGCTTTCTTT. Amino acid sequence: CACSLDEGRLFTEAFF.

V gene TRBV20-1 combines with J gene TRBJ2-1, with D possibly TRBD1 on 6 matching bases. Germline V gene sequence: CDR1 DFQATT, CDR2 SNEGSKA (reference sequence). The CDR3 consists of 15 residues. Trimming stripped 6 bases from V and 0 bases from J, with 15 bases between. The CDR3 DNA is TGCAGTGCCGAGGGGGTGGGAAGCTCCTACAATGAGCAGTTCTTC. Encoded protein: CSAEGVGSSYNEQFF.

The chain employs TRBV20-1 and TRBJ2-3, with 11 bases aligning to TRBD2. This CDR3 region has 17 residues. V lost 0 bases to trimming and J lost 5 bases; unmatched junction nucleotides: 10. Germline V lookup: CDR1 DFQATT, CDR2 SNEGSKA (reference sequence). CDR3 loop: CSARDPLLAGVQDTQYF. The CDR3 DNA follows: TGCAGTGCTAGAGATCCCTTACTAGCGGGAGTGCAAGATACGCAGTATTTT.

The V call is TRBV5-1, the J call TRBJ1-6; 7 bases are shared with TRBD1. The germline V gene has CDR1 SGHRS and CDR2 YFSETQ. This CDR3 has 14 residues. The ends lost 9 bases at V and 7 bases at J; junction bases unmatched: 10. CDR3 DNA: TGCGCCACCAAGACAGGGCTACGGAATTCACCCCTCCACTTT. Translated: CATKTGLRNSPLHF.

This clonotype has just a few counts. The CDR3 nucleotides read TGTGCCACCACGTACGGGTATGGCTACACCTTC. Amino acid sequence: CATTYGYGYTF. The V and J genes are TRBV24-1 and TRBJ1-2; the D is unclear. CDR1 is KGHDR and CDR2 is SFDVKD in the germline V gene. CDR3 length equals 11 residues. With 8 bases removed from V and 5 bases from J, the gap between germline ends came to 8 bases.

This clonotype occurred a few times. The DNA for the CDR3 is TGCAGTGCTAGAGATCAGGAGGGAGGGTTCTCCTACAATGAGCAGTTCTTC. Its protein product is CSARDQEGGFSYNEQFF. The rearrangement joins TRBV20-1 to TRBJ2-1; TRBD2 matches 7 bases. Trimming cost V 0 bases and J 0 bases; bases outside gene matches: 8. The germline V gene encodes CDR1 DFQATT and CDR2 SNEGSKA (reference sequence). This CDR3 has 17 residues.

The V call is TRBV7-2, the J call TRBJ1-5; a weak D match, TRBD1 (5 bases). Germline V gene lookup returns CDR1 SGHTA and CDR2 FQGNSA. This CDR3 spans 19 amino acids. V lost 4 bases and J lost 6, with 28 bases in between. For the CDR3, the DNA is TGTGCCAGCAGCTCCTGGGCCCCACAGACAGTCCGCGAGAGTCAGCCCCAGCATTTT. Amino acid sequence: CASSSWAPQTVRESQPQHF.